A selection of T cell receptor beta chains follows, all from one sample in a study of blood T cells in healthy people across ages. TCRdb ran MiXCR on the 5' RACE reads and lists one entry per CDR3 protein. The sample lists 1.2 million to 1.5 million distinct CDR3 sequences, 35% to 45% occurring once. Sequencing was performed on blood. The origin of the receptors is a woman aged 18-29 years in good health. The CDR3 runs from the conserved cysteine through the conserved F or W. D genes are given only for firm matches. For some rows the clone size is stated as once, few or many, or as a class when expanded; others skip it.

size: many
V: TRBV6-2/TRBV6-3
J: TRBJ2-5
D: NA
CDR3: CASSYSEVGTQYF
DNA: TGTGCCAGCAGTTACAGCGAAGTCGGGACCCAGTACTTC

size: few
V: TRBV15
J: TRBJ1-1
D: NA
CDR3: CATSRAAQGEAFF
DNA: TGTGCCACCAGCAGAGCGGCTCAGGGTGAAGCTTTCTTT

size: NA
V: TRBV25-1
J: TRBJ2-1
D: NA
CDR3: CASSGPGLSYNEQFF
DNA: TGTGCCAGCAGTGGGCCAGGACTTTCCTACAATGAGCAGTTCTTC

size: few
V: TRBV12-3/TRBV12-4
J: TRBJ2-1
D: TRBD2
CDR3: CASSQAGGPAAEQFF
DNA: TGTGCCAGCAGTCAGGCGGGAGGGCCAGCTGCCGAGCAGTTCTTC

size: few
V: TRBV20-1
J: TRBJ2-7
D: NA
CDR3: CSAFYSYEQYF
DNA: TGCAGTGCTTTCTACTCCTACGAGCAGTACTTC

size: NA
V: TRBV13
J: TRBJ2-7
D: NA
CDR3: CANSDRRYEQYF
DNA: TGTGCCAACTCGGACCGCCGCTACGAGCAGTACTTC

size: NA
V: TRBV28
J: TRBJ2-6
D: TRBD1
CDR3: CASSRQGAVVSGANVLTF
DNA: TGTGCCAGCAGTCGACAGGGGGCAGTGGTCTCTGGGGCCAACGTCCTGACTTTC

size: few
V: TRBV20-1
J: TRBJ2-5
D: NA
CDR3: CSGTSSETQYF
DNA: TGCAGTGGTACGAGTTCCGAGACCCAGTACTTC

size: NA
V: TRBV5-1
J: TRBJ2-7
D: NA
CDR3: CASSPDPAVDEQYF
DNA: TGCGCCAGCAGCCCCGACCCGGCGGTCGACGAGCAGTACTTC

size: NA
V: TRBV11-2
J: TRBJ2-3
D: NA
CDR3: CASSDLTRGDADTQYF
DNA: TGTGCCAGCAGCGACCTCACCAGGGGGGACGCAGATACGCAGTATTTT

size: many
V: TRBV7-2
J: TRBJ2-1
D: NA
CDR3: CASSLTNEQFF
DNA: TGCGCCAGCAGCTTGACCAATGAGCAGTTCTTC

size: NA
V: TRBV2
J: TRBJ2-7
D: NA
CDR3: CASTLRGSRSYEQYF
DNA: TGTGCCAGCACCCTCAGGGGCTCCCGCTCCTACGAGCAGTACTTC

size: few
V: TRBV10-3
J: TRBJ1-2
D: TRBD1
CDR3: CAINDRDGYTF
DNA: TGTGCCATCAATGACAGGGATGGCTACACCTTC

size: NA
V: TRBV29-1
J: TRBJ2-1
D: TRBD2
CDR3: CSIRIRDYRNEQFF
DNA: TGCAGCATCCGAATCCGGGACTACCGAAATGAGCAGTTCTTC

size: few
V: TRBV20-1
J: TRBJ2-5
D: NA
CDR3: CSARDRVAPEETQYF
DNA: TGCAGTGCTAGAGATCGGGTAGCCCCCGAAGAGACCCAGTACTTC

size: NA
V: TRBV5-1
J: TRBJ2-7
D: NA
CDR3: CASSNQERAEQYF
DNA: TGCGCCAGCAGCAACCAAGAGCGAGCCGAGCAGTACTTC

size: NA
V: TRBV11-2
J: TRBJ2-7
D: NA
CDR3: CASSGPGRPYEQYF
DNA: TGTGCCAGCAGCGGGCCCGGTCGCCCCTACGAGCAGTACTTC

size: NA
V: TRBV29-1
J: TRBJ2-3
D: NA
CDR3: CSVEDRGRASADTQYF
DNA: TGCAGCGTTGAAGATCGCGGCAGAGCTAGCGCAGATACGCAGTATTTT

size: NA
V: TRBV4-2
J: TRBJ2-1
D: TRBD2
CDR3: CASARLAGNNEQFF
DNA: TGTGCCTCAGCGCGACTAGCTGGAAACAATGAGCAGTTCTTC

size: NA
V: TRBV25-1
J: TRBJ1-6
D: NA
CDR3: CASSELVGSEDSPLHF
DNA: TGTGCCAGCAGTGAATTGGTGGGCAGTGAGGATTCACCCCTCCACTTT

size: few
V: TRBV2
J: TRBJ1-4
D: NA
CDR3: CASSSVEKLFF
DNA: TGTGCCAGCAGCTCTGTGGAAAAACTGTTTTTT

size: NA
V: TRBV6-5
J: TRBJ2-3
D: NA
CDR3: CASSRRDPTDTQYF
DNA: TGTGCCAGCAGCCGCAGGGACCCCACAGATACGCAGTATTTT

size: NA
V: TRBV7-2
J: TRBJ2-3
D: TRBD1
CDR3: CASSLNGQGADTQYF
DNA: TGTGCCAGCAGCTTAAACGGCCAGGGGGCTGATACGCAGTATTTT

size: few
V: TRBV4-1
J: TRBJ2-5
D: TRBD2
CDR3: CASRLAASAYNEQYF
DNA: TGCGCCAGCAGACTAGCGGCGTCGGCCTACAATGAGCAGTACTTC

size: NA
V: TRBV6-6
J: TRBJ1-5
D: NA
CDR3: CASSTTQGRGQPQHF
DNA: TGTGCCAGCAGTACGACCCAGGGAAGGGGGCAGCCCCAGCATTTT

size: NA
V: TRBV2
J: TRBJ1-2
D: NA
CDR3: CASSAGEDYGYTF
DNA: TGTGCCAGCAGTGCAGGGGAGGACTATGGCTACACCTTC

size: NA
V: TRBV2
J: TRBJ2-3
D: NA
CDR3: CASLVAASTDTQYF
DNA: TGTGCCAGCCTCGTAGCAGCTAGCACAGATACGCAGTATTTT

size: NA
V: TRBV2
J: TRBJ2-1
D: TRBD1
CDR3: CASSLEVGTAYNEQFF
DNA: TGTGCCAGCAGTCTCGAGGTCGGGACAGCTTACAATGAGCAGTTCTTC

size: once
V: TRBV2
J: TRBJ2-4
D: TRBD1
CDR3: CASSSTGSVKNIQYF
DNA: TGTGCCAGCAGTTCGACAGGGTCGGTCAAAAACATTCAGTACTTC

size: NA
V: TRBV6-1
J: TRBJ2-2
D: TRBD2
CDR3: CASRSSGGYTGELFF
DNA: TGTGCCAGCAGGAGTAGCGGGGGCTACACCGGGGAGCTGTTTTTT

size: NA
V: TRBV4-1
J: TRBJ1-2
D: NA
CDR3: CASSQDPAYYGYTF
DNA: TGCGCCAGCAGCCAAGATCCGGCCTACTATGGCTACACCTTC

size: NA
V: TRBV27
J: TRBJ2-4
D: TRBD2
CDR3: CASSPSSGVDKNIQYF
DNA: TGTGCCAGCAGCCCATCTAGCGGGGTCGACAAAAACATTCAGTACTTC

size: few
V: TRBV20-1
J: TRBJ2-1
D: NA
CDR3: CSARGSKHNEQFF
DNA: TGCAGTGCTAGAGGCAGTAAGCACAATGAGCAGTTCTTC

size: few
V: TRBV7-9
J: TRBJ2-1
D: NA
CDR3: CASRYVGEQFF
DNA: TGTGCCAGCAGATACGTTGGGGAGCAGTTCTTC

size: few
V: TRBV6-1
J: TRBJ1-2
D: TRBD1
CDR3: CASSEVPGQGNYGYTF
DNA: TGTGCCAGCAGTGAAGTCCCGGGACAGGGAAACTATGGCTACACCTTC

size: NA
V: TRBV7-9
J: TRBJ1-5
D: NA
CDR3: CASSLGGPMNQPQHF
DNA: TGTGCCAGCAGCTTAGGGGGGCCCATGAATCAGCCCCAGCATTTT

size: once
V: TRBV6-7
J: TRBJ2-7
D: NA
CDR3: CASSNSPEGYSYNEQYF
DNA: TGTGCCAGCAGTAATTCTCCCGAGGGGTACTCCTACAATGAGCAGTACTTC

size: few
V: TRBV10-3
J: TRBJ2-5
D: NA
CDR3: CAISLSIQETRYF
DNA: TGTGCCATCAGTCTTAGTATCCAAGAGACCCGGTACTTC

size: NA
V: TRBV5-1
J: TRBJ1-1
D: NA
CDR3: CASSFGPSASTGEAFF
DNA: TGCGCCAGCAGCTTCGGACCCTCAGCCTCTACCGGTGAAGCTTTCTTT

size: few
V: TRBV12-3/TRBV12-4
J: TRBJ2-7
D: NA
CDR3: CASSQYSGAYEQYF
DNA: TGTGCCAGCAGTCAGTACTCCGGGGCCTACGAGCAGTACTTC

size: NA
V: TRBV4-2
J: TRBJ2-3
D: TRBD2
CDR3: CASSQRASGPSDTQYF
DNA: TGTGCCAGCAGCCAAAGGGCTAGCGGACCGAGTGATACGCAGTATTTT

size: NA
V: TRBV6-1
J: TRBJ2-3
D: NA
CDR3: CASKHQGRGADTQYF
DNA: TGTGCCAGCAAACACCAGGGGCGAGGCGCAGATACGCAGTATTTT

size: NA
V: TRBV6-5
J: TRBJ2-1
D: TRBD2
CDR3: CASRKRGGYNEQFF
DNA: TGTGCCAGCAGGAAGCGGGGGGGTTACAATGAGCAGTTCTTC

size: few
V: TRBV7-9
J: TRBJ2-5
D: TRBD2
CDR3: CASSLETSEEETQYF
DNA: TGTGCCAGCAGCTTAGAGACTAGCGAGGAAGAGACCCAGTACTTC

size: once
V: TRBV13
J: TRBJ2-1
D: TRBD2
CDR3: CASSFGTWEGKTQFF
DNA: TGTGCCAGCAGCTTTGGGACTTGGGAGGGAAAGACCCAGTTCTTC

size: NA
V: TRBV11-2
J: TRBJ2-1
D: TRBD2
CDR3: CASSLAPGGGNNEQFF
DNA: TGTGCCAGCAGCTTAGCCCCGGGAGGGGGAAACAATGAGCAGTTCTTC

size: NA
V: TRBV6-1
J: TRBJ2-3
D: NA
CDR3: CASKGILTDTQYF
DNA: TGTGCCAGCAAGGGGATTTTGACAGATACGCAGTATTTT

size: NA
V: TRBV27
J: TRBJ1-2
D: NA
CDR3: CASSRDGGYYGYTF
DNA: TGTGCCAGCAGTCGGGACGGAGGGTACTATGGCTACACCTTC

size: NA
V: TRBV12-3/TRBV12-4
J: TRBJ2-7
D: TRBD2
CDR3: CASSAQTSGFSNEQYF
DNA: TGTGCCAGCAGTGCTCAGACTAGCGGGTTCTCCAATGAGCAGTACTTC

size: many
V: TRBV5-1
J: TRBJ1-5
D: NA
CDR3: CASSLEGRNNQPQHF
DNA: TGCGCCAGCAGCTTGGAGGGGAGAAACAATCAGCCCCAGCATTTT

size: NA
V: TRBV11-2
J: TRBJ1-1
D: NA
CDR3: CASSRAGGEDGGFF
DNA: TGTGCCAGCAGTCGTGCTGGGGGGGAGGACGGGGGTTTCTTT

size: few
V: TRBV20-1
J: TRBJ2-1
D: NA
CDR3: CSAMWASSYNEQFF
DNA: TGCAGTGCTATGTGGGCGTCCTCCTACAATGAGCAGTTCTTC

size: few
V: TRBV7-2
J: TRBJ2-3
D: TRBD2
CDR3: CASSLGSTGLADTDTQYF
DNA: TGTGCCAGCAGCTTAGGGTCTACGGGACTAGCGGACACAGATACGCAGTATTTT

size: NA
V: TRBV6-6
J: TRBJ1-2
D: TRBD1
CDR3: CASSSTVQGVGYTF
DNA: TGTGCCAGCAGTTCAACAGTACAGGGGGTTGGCTACACCTTC

size: once
V: TRBV20-1
J: TRBJ1-1
D: TRBD1
CDR3: CSATPGTENTEAFF
DNA: TGCAGTGCTACCCCCGGGACAGAGAACACTGAAGCTTTCTTT

size: few
V: TRBV27
J: TRBJ2-5
D: NA
CDR3: CASSPAGQYF
DNA: TGTGCCAGCTCCCCCGCCGGGCAGTACTTC

size: NA
V: TRBV27
J: TRBJ1-2
D: NA
CDR3: CASAQSGYGYTF
DNA: TGTGCCAGCGCTCAGAGCGGCTATGGCTACACCTTC

size: NA
V: TRBV2
J: TRBJ1-5
D: NA
CDR3: CASSVSGTANQPQHF
DNA: TGTGCCAGCAGTGTAAGCGGTACTGCCAATCAGCCCCAGCATTTT

size: few
V: TRBV7-2
J: TRBJ2-3
D: NA
CDR3: CASSLLVYGRSDTDTQYF
DNA: TGTGCCAGCAGCCTCCTAGTGTACGGGAGAAGTGACACAGATACGCAGTATTTT